The TCR beta chain described here comes from a study of blood T cells in healthy people across ages. Study findings and constraints: Older individuals had lower TCR beta diversity per million T cells (the decline was roughly linear). No one knew whether donors had CMV, which possibly confounded expanded clonotype changes.

Using a J-beta primer mix together with a sample-barcoded 5' primer, a second PCR was run for about 6 to 12 cycles. Each cDNA molecule carried a tag from a template-switch adaptor that contained 12 random nucleotides. Sequencing yielded, for each sample, at least 3 million paired-end reads carrying CDR3. Using its own MiXCR run on the 5' RACE reads, TCRdb lists one record per CDR3 protein. The sample shows 1.5 million to 2 million distinct CDR3 sequences, 28% of them seen only once. Regarding this clonotype: Its antigen is currently unknown.

Germline assignment: CDR1 MDHEN and CDR2 SYDVKM. V was clipped by 4 bases and J by 0 bases; unmatched bases: 7. The CDR3 consists of 16 residues. Sequences were obtained from blood. This receptor was taken from a woman in her 30s in good health. The chain carries TRBV28 and TRBJ1-2; 8 bases match TRBD1. The CDR3 nucleotides read TGTGCCAGCAGTTCAACTTCAGGGGGCTCTAACTATGGCTACACCTTC. As protein: CASSSTSGGSNYGYTF.